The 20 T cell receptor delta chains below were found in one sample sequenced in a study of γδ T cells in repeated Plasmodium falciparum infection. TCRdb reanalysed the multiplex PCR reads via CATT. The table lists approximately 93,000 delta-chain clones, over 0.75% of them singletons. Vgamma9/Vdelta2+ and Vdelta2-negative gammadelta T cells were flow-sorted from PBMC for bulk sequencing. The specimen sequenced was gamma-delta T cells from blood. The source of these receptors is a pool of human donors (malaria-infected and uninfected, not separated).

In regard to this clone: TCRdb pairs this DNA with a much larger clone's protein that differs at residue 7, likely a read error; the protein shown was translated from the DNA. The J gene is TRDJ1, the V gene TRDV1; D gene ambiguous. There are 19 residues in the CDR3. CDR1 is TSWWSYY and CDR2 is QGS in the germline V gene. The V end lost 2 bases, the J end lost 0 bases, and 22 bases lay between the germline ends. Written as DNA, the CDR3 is TGTGCTCTTGGGGAAATGGTGCCTAAGCCCATGGAGAACACCGATAAACTCATCTTT. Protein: CALGEMVPKPMENTDKLIF.

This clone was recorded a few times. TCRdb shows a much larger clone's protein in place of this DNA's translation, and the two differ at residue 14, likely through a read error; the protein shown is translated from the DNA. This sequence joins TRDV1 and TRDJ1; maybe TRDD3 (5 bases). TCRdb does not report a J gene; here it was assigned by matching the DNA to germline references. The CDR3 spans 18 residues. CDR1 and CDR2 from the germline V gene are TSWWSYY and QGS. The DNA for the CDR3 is TGTGCTCTTGGGGAATGCTTCTGGGAGCGAAGCTACACCGGTAAACTCATCTTT. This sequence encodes CALGECFWERSYTGKLIF.

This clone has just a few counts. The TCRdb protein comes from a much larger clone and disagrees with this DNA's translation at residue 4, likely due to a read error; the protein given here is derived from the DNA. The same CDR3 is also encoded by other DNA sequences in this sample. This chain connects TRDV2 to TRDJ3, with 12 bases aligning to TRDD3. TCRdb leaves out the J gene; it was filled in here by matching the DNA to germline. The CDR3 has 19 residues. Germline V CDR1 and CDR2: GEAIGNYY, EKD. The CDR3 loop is CACGTVLGDTSWDTRQMFF. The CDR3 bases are TGTGCCTGTGGCACCGTACTGGGGGATACATCCTGGGACACCCGACAGATGTTTTTC.

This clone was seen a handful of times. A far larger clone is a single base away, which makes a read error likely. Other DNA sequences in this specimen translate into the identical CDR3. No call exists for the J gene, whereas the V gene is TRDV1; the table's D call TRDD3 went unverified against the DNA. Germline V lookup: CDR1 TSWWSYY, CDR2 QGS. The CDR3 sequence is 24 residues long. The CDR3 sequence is CALGERGMLFLHYTGGEYTDKLIF. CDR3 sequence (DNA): TGTGCTCTTGGGGAACGGGGGATGCTATTCCTACACTACACTGGGGGAGAGTACACCGATAAGCTCATCTTT.

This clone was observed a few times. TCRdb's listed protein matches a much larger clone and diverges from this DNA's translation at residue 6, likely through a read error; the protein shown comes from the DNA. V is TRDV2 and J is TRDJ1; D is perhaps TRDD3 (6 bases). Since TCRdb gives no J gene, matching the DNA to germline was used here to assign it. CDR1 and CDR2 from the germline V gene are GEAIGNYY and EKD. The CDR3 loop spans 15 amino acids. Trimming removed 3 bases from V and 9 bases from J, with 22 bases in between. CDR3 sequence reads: CACDPIGGDGGELIF. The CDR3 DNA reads TGTGCCTGTGACCCCATAGGTGGGGATGGGGGCGAACTCATCTTT.

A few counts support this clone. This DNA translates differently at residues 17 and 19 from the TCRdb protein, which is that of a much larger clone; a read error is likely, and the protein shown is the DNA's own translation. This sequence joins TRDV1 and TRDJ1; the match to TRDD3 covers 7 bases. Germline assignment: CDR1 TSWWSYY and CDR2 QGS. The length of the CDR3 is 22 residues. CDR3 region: CALGEVVTSWGYWESVIDRLIF. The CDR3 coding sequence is TGTGCTCTTGGGGAAGTGGTGACGTCCTGGGGATATTGGGAAAGCGTCATCGATAGACTCATCTTT.

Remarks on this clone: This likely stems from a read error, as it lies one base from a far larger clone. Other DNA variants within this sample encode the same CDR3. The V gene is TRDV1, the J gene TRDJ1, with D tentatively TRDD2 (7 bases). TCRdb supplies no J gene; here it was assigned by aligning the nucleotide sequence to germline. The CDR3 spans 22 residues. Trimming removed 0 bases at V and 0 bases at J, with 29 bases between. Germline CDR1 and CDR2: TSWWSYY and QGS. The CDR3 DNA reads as TGTGCTCTTGGGGAACTCGTAGGGTTTACGAACGGGGGACCTTCCTACACCGATAAACTCATCTTT. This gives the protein CALGELVGFTNGGPSYTDKLIF.

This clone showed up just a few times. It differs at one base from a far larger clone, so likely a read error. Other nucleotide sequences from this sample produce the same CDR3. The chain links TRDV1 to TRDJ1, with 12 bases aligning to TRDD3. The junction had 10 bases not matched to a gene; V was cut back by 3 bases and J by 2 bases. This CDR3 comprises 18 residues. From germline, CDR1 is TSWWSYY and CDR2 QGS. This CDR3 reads CALGDGSWGIRDTDKLIF. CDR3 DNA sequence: TGTGCTCTTGGGGACGGCTCCTGGGGGATACGAGATACCGATAAACTCATCTTT.

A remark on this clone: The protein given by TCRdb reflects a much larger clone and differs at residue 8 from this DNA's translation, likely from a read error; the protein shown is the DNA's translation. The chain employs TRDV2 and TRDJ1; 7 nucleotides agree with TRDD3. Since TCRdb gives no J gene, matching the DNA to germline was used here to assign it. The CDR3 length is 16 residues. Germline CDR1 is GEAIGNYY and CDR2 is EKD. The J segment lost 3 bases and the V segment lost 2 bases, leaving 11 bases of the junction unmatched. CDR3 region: CACDILGGINSDKLIF. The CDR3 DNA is TGTGCCTGTGACATCCTGGGGGGTATAAATTCCGATAAACTCATCTTT.

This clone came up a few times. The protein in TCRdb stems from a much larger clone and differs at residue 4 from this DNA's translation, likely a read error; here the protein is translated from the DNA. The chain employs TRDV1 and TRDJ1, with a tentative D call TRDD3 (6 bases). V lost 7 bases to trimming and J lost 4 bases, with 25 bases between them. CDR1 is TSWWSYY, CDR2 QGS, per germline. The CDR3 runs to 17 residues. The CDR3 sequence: CALEDTFQGGYNDKLIF. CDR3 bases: TGTGCTCTTGAGGATACATTCCAGGGAGGGTACAACGATAAACTCATCTTT.

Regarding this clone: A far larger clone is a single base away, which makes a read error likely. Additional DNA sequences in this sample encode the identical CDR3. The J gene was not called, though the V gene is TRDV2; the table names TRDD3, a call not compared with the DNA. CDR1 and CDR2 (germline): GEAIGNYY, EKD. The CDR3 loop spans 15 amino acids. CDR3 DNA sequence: TGTGCCTGTGACACGGGGGAGAGGTACACCGATAAGCTCATCTTT. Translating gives CACDTGERYTDKLIF.

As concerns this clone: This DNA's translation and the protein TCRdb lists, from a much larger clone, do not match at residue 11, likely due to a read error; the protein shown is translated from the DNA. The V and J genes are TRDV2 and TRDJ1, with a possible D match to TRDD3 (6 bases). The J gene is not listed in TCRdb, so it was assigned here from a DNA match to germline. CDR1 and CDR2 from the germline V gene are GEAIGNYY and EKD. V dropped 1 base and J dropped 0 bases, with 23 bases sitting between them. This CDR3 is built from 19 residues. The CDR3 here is CACDTPWKVGGTYTDKLIF. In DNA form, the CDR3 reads TGTGCCTGTGACACGCCTTGGAAGGTGGGGGGTACGTACACCGATAAACTCATCTTT.

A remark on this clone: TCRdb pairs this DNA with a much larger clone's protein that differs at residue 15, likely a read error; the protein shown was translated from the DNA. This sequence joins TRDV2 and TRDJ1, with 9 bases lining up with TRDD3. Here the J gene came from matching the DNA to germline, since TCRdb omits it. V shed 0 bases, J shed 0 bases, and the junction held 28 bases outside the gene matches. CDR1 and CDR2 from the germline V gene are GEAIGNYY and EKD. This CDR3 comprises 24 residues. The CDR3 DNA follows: TGTGCCTGTGACACCGTGAGGGGGGGGGATACCCACTACAGTGCACCGACGTACACCGATAAACTCATCTTT. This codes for CACDTVRGGDTHYSAPTYTDKLIF.

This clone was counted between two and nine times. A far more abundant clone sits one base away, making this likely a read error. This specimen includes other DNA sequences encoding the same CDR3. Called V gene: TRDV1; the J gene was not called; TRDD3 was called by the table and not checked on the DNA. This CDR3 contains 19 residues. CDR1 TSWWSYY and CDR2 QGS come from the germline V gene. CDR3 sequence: CALGLSTGGFVGHTDKLIF. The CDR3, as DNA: TGTGCTCTTGGCCTCAGTACTGGGGGATTTGTCGGTCACACCGATAAGCTCATCTTT.

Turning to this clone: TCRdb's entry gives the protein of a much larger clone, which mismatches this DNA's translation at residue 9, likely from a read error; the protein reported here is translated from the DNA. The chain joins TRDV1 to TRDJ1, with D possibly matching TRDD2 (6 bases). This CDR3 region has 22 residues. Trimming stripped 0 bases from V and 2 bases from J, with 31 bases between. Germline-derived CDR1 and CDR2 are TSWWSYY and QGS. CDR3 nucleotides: TGTGCTCTTGGGGAACTTTGTCTACCTAACGCTCCTACGCACGGGGAGACCGATAAACTCATCTTT. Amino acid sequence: CALGELCLPNAPTHGETDKLIF.

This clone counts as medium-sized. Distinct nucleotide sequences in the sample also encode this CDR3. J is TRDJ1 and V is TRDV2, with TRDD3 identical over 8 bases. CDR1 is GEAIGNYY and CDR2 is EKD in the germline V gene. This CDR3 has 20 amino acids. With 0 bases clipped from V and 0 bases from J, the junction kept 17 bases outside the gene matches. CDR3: CACDTEDRLTGGPHTDKLIF. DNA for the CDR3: TGTGCCTGTGACACCGAAGACAGGTTGACTGGGGGTCCACACACCGATAAACTCATCTTT.

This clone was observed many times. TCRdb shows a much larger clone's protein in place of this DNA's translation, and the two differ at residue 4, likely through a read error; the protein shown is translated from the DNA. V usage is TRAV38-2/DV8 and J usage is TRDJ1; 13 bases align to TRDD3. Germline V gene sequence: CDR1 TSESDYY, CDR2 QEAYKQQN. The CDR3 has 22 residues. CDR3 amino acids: CAYGRFFAFPPSTGGYADKLIF. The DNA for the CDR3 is TGTGCTTATGGGAGATTCTTTGCCTTCCCCCCGAGTACTGGGGGATACGCCGATAAACTCATCTTT.

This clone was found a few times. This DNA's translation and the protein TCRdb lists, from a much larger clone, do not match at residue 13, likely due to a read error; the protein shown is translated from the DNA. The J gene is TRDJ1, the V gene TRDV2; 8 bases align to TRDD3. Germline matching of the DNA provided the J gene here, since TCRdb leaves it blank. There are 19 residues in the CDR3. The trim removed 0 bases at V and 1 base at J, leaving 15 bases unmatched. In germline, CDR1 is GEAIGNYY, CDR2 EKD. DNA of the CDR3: TGTGCCTGTGACACCTCGTACTGGGGGCCTAAAAAAGGCACCGATAAACTCATCTTT. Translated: CACDTSYWGPKKGTDKLIF.

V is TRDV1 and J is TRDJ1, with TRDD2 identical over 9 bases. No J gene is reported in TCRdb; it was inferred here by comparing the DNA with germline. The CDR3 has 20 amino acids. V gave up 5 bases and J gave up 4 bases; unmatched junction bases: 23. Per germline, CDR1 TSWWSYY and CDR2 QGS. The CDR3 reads CALGTPAFLHSIGGDDKLIF. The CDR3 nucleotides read TGTGCTCTTGGGACCCCGGCCTTCCTACATTCTATCGGGGGAGACGATAAACTCATCTTT.

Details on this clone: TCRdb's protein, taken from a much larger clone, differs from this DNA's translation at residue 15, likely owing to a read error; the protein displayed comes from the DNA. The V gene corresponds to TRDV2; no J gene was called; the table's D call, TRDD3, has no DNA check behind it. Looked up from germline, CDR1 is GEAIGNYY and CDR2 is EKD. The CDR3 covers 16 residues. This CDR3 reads CACDTGFGGSTDKLTF. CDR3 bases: TGTGCCTGTGACACCGGCTTTGGGGGGTCCACCGATAAACTCACCTTT.